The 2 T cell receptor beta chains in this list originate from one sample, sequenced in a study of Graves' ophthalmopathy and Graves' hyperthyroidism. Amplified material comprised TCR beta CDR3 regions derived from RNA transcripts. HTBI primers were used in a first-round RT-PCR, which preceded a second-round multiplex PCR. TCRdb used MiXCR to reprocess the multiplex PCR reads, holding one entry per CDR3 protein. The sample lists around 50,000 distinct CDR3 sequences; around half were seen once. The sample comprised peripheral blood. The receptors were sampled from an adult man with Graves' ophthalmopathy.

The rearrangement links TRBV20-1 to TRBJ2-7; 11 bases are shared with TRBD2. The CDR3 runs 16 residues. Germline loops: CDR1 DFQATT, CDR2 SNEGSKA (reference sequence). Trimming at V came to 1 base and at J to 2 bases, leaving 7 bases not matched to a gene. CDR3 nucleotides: TGCAGTGCTAGAGGTCATACTAGCGGGAGTGCCTACGAGCAGTACTTC. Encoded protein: CSARGHTSGSAYEQYF.

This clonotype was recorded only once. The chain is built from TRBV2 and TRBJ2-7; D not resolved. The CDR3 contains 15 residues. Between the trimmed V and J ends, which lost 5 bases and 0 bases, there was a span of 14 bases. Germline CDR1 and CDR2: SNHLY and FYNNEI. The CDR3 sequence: CASSLSRASSYEQYF. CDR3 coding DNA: TGTGCCAGCAGTCTATCTCGGGCCAGCTCCTACGAGCAGTACTTC. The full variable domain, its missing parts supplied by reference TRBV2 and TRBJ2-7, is EPEVTQTPSHQVTQMGQEVILRCVPISNHLYFYWYRQILGQKVEFLVSFYNNEISEKSEIFDDQFSVERPDGSNFTLKIRSTKLEDSAMYFCASSLSRASSYEQYFGPGTRLTVT.